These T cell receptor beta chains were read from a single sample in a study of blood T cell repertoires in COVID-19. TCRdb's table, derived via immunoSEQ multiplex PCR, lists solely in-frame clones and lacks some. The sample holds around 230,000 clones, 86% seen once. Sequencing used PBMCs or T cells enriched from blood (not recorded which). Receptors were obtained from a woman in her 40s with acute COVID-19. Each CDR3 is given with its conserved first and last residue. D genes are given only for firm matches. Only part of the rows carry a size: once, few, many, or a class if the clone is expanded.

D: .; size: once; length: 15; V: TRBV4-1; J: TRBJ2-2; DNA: TGCGCCAGCAGCTCGGGGGAGGTTGACCCCGGGGAGCTGTTTTTT; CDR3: CASSSGEVDPGELFF
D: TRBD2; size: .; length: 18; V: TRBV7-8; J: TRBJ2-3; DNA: TGTGCCAGCAGCTTAGGGGGTCTAGCGGGGGCCTTCGGAGATACGCAGTATTTT; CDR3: CASSLGGLAGAFGDTQYF
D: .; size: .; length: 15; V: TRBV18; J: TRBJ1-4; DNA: TGTGCCAGCTCACCACCCTCAGATTATAATGAAAAACTGTTTTTT; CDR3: CASSPPSDYNEKLFF
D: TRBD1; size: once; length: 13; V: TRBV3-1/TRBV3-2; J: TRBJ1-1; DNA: TGTGCCAGCAGCCAGGACAGGGGGTCGGAAGCTTTCTTT; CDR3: CASSQDRGSEAFF
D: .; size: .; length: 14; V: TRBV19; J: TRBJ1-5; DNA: TGTGCCAGTAGTATCGGGGGTGCCAATCAGCCCCAGCATTTT; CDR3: CASSIGGANQPQHF
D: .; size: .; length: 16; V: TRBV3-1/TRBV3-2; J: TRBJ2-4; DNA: TGTGCCAGCAGCCAAGTTTTGTCCGGTTGGGGGGACATTCAGTACTTC; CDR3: CASSQVLSGWGDIQYF
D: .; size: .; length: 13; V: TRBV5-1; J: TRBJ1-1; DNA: TGCGCCAGCAGGCAACAGGATTCGACTGAAGCTTTCTTT; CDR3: CASRQQDSTEAFF
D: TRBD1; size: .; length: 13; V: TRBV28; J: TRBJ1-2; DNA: TGTGCCAGCAGAGAGACAGGGAAGTATGGCTACACCTTC; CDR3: CASRETGKYGYTF
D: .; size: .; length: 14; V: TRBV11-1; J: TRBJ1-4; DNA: TGTGCCAGCAGCTTAGGACAGACTAATGAAAAACTGTTTTTT; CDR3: CASSLGQTNEKLFF
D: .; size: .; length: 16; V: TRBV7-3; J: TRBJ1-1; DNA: TGTGCCAGCAGCTCCCAGGGGAGGGGGGTGAACACTGAAGCTTTCTTT; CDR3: CASSSQGRGVNTEAFF
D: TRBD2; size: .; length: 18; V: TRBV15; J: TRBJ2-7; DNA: TGTGCCACCAGCAGAGGACCGACTAGCGACCCAAGCTCCTACGAGCAGTACTTC; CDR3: CATSRGPTSDPSSYEQYF
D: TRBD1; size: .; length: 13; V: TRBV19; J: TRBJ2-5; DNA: TGTGCCAGTAAGACAGGGACAAAGGGGACCCAGTACTTC; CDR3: CASKTGTKGTQYF
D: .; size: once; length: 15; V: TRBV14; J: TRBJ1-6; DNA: TGTGCCAGCAGCCAAGCGGGAACCCTTAATTCACCCCTCCACTTT; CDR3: CASSQAGTLNSPLHF
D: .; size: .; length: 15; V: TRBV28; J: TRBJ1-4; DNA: TGTGCCAGCAGTTTCGGCCTTGGGGCAGCGGAAAAACTGTTTTTT; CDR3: CASSFGLGAAEKLFF
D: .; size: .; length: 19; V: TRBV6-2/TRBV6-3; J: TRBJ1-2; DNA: TGTGCCAGCAGTTTCCCGACAGGACCTGGGGCCGGGCCTAACTATGGCTACACCTTC; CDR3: CASSFPTGPGAGPNYGYTF